This T cell receptor (beta chain) was identified during a study of blood T cell repertoires in COVID-19. Overall study context: From T cells, B-cell-depleted T cells, or PBMCs came the material, which was cDNA or gDNA.

In regard to this clone: Other DNA sequences of this sample code for an identical CDR3.

Profiling relied on immunoSEQ multiplex PCR, and the TCRdb table lists in-frame clones only, not all of them. The table lists more than 250,000 clones, 75% to 85% of them singletons, with 5% to 6.5% in the top ten. The CDR3 has 14 amino acids. Germline CDR1 and CDR2: SGDLS and YYNGEE. Deletions cut 7 bases from V and 0 bases from J, with 14 bases between. The V call is TRBV9, the J call TRBJ2-7, with D tentatively TRBD1 (5 bases). The clonotype comes from a man aged 50 to 59 with active or convalescent COVID-19. Sequencing was done on a sample of peripheral blood. DNA for the CDR3: TGTGCCAGCTCTGTTGACAGAAGCTCCTACGAGCAGTACTTC. It is translated as CASSVDRSSYEQYF.